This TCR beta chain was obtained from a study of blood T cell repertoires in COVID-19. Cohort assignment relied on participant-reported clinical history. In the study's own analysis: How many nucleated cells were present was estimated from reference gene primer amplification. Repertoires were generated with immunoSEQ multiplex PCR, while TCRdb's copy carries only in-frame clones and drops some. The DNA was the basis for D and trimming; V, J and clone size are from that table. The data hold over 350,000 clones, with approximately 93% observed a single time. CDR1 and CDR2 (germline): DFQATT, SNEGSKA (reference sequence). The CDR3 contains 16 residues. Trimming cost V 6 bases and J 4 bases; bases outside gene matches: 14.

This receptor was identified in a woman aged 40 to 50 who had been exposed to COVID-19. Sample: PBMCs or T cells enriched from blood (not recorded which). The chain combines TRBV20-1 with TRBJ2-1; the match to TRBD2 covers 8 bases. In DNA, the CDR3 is TGCAGTGCCAGTCGCCTGGCGGGAGGAACGTACAATGAGCAGTTCTTC. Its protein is CSASRLAGGTYNEQFF.